Given below is one T cell receptor beta chain in context. Produced via immunoSEQ multiplex PCR; TCRdb's table is partial and in-frame only. This table has around 280,000 clones, around 90% appearing once. These data come from a study of blood T cell repertoires in COVID-19. Study background: Researchers got acute and convalescent COVID-19 samples from the United States, Italy and Spain.

Trimming removed 4 bases from V and 2 bases from J; junction bases left unmatched: 5. CDR1 and CDR2 from the germline V gene are SGHKS and YYEKEE (reference sequence). The CDR3 has 15 amino acids. Those enrolled, adults aged 18 to 89 years, came from around 25 US areas. The sequence was collected from a woman between 18 and 29 years old with acute COVID-19. Material for sequencing was PBMCs or T cells enriched from blood (not recorded which). The chain carries TRBV5-5 and TRBJ1-4, with 7 bases identical to TRBD1. CDR3 coding DNA: TGTGCCAGCAGCACCGTGGACAGGACTAATGAAAAACTGTTTTTT. Its protein product is CASSTVDRTNEKLFF.